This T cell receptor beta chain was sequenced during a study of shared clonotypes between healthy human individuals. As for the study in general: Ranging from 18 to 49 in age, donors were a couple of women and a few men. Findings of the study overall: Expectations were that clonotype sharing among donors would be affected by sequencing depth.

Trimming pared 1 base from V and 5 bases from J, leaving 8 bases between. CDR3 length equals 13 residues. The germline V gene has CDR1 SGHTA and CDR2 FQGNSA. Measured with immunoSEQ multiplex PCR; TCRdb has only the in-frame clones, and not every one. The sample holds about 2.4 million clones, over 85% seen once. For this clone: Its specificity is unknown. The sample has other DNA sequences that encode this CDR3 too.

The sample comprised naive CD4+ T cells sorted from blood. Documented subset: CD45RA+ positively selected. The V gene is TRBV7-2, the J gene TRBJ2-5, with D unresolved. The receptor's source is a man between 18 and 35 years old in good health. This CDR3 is CASSLGSRETQYF. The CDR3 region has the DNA TGTGCCAGCAGCTTAGGGAGTCGGGAGACCCAGTACTTC.